The 3 T cell receptor beta chains listed next were all sequenced from one sample in a study of OX40 agonist ivuxolimab in advanced cancers. Generated by immunoSEQ multiplex PCR, the TCRdb table keeps only in-frame clones and is missing some. The sample holds fewer than 85,000 clones, roughly 91% seen once. The sequenced sample was CD4+ or CD8+ T cells sorted from blood, obtained in a trial of the OX40 agonist ivuxolimab. These receptors all come from an adult with an advanced solid tumor such as melanoma, head and neck, liver or kidney cancer.

This chain uses TRBV4-1 with TRBJ2-7, with TRBD1 matching 7 bases. There are 15 residues in the CDR3. Trimming removed 1 base from V and 4 bases from J; junction bases left unmatched: 7. Germline V gives CDR1 MGHRA, CDR2 YSYEKL. CDR3 in DNA: TGCGCCAGCAGCCAAGCTATGGGACAGTTTTACGAGCAGTACTTC. This gives the protein CASSQAMGQFYEQYF.

The chain is built from TRBV9 and TRBJ2-3; perhaps TRBD2 as D (6 bases). The germline CDR1 and CDR2 sequences are SGDLS and YYNGEE. V shed 4 bases and J shed 3 bases, with 18 bases lying between them. CDR3 length: 16 residues. CDR3 residues: CASSPGESKGTDTQYF. The CDR3 region has the DNA TGTGCCAGCAGCCCGGGGGAATCCAAGGGTACAGATACGCAGTATTTT.

This clone was seen only once. The rearrangement uses TRBV9 and TRBJ2-5; D gene ambiguous. V dropped 1 base and J dropped 5 bases, with 6 bases sitting between them. This CDR3 spans 12 amino acids. CDR1 is SGDLS and CDR2 is YYNGEE in the germline V gene. CDR3 protein: CASSVTSETQYF. The CDR3, as DNA: TGTGCCAGCAGCGTAACTTCGGAGACCCAGTACTTC.